Reported below is one TCR beta chain. The data were obtained in a study of blood T cell repertoires in COVID-19. Study-level information: The United States, Italy and Spain supplied acute and convalescent COVID-19 samples. PBMCs, B-cell-depleted T cells, or T cells provided the cDNA or gDNA that made up the material.

The participants were between roughly 18 and 89 years old and came from roughly 24 US areas. V shed 6 bases and J 5 bases; nucleotides not matched to a gene: 8. This CDR3 is 15 amino acids long. Germline loops: CDR1 LNHDA, CDR2 SQIVND (reference sequence). Authors' data handling: Scientists estimated how many nucleated cells there were by amplifying reference gene primers. Here immunoSEQ multiplex PCR was the method, and the copy in TCRdb shows in-frame clones only, minus some. D and trimming come from the DNA, and the V and J calls and clone size come from that table. The sample consists of 300,000 to 450,000 clones, about nine tenths of them appearing once.

This clonotype was obtained from a woman in her 30s who had been exposed to COVID-19. The chain joins TRBV19 to TRBJ2-1; 9 bases fit TRBD1. Material: PBMCs or T cells enriched from blood (not recorded which). CDR3 DNA: TGTGCCAGTAGGAGGACAGGGGAAGCGAACAATGAGCAGTTCTTC. Translating it yields CASRRTGEANNEQFF.